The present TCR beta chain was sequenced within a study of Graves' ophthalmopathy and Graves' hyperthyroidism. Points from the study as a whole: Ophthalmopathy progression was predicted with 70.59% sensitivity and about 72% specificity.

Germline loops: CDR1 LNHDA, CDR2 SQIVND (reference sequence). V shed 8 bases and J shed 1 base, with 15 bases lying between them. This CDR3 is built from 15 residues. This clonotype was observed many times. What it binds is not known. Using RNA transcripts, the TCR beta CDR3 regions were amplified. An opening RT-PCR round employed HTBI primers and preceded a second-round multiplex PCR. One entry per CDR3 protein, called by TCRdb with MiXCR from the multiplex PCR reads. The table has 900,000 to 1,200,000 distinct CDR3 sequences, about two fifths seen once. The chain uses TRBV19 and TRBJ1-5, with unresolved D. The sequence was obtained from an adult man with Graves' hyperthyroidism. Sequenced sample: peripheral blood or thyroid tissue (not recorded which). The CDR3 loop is CASGVNSMSNQPQHF. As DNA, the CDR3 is TGTGCCAGTGGGGTGAACAGTATGAGCAATCAGCCCCAGCATTTT.